This T cell receptor (beta chain) was identified during a study of blood T cell repertoires in COVID-19. This CDR3 contains 15 residues. Germline CDR1 SGHKS, CDR2 YYEKEE (reference sequence). Trimming took off 3 bases at V and 3 bases at J, with 13 bases between the two ends. Produced via immunoSEQ multiplex PCR; TCRdb's table is partial and in-frame only. The sample includes 200,000 to 250,000 clones, under 90% of them seen just once. The sequencing sample was made of peripheral blood. The chain recombines TRBV5-5 with TRBJ2-4; D ambiguous. The source is a young man with active or convalescent COVID-19. The CDR3 sequence is CASSSSPGLKNIQYF. DNA of the CDR3: TGTGCCAGCAGCTCCTCCCCTGGGCTCAAAAACATTCAGTACTTC.